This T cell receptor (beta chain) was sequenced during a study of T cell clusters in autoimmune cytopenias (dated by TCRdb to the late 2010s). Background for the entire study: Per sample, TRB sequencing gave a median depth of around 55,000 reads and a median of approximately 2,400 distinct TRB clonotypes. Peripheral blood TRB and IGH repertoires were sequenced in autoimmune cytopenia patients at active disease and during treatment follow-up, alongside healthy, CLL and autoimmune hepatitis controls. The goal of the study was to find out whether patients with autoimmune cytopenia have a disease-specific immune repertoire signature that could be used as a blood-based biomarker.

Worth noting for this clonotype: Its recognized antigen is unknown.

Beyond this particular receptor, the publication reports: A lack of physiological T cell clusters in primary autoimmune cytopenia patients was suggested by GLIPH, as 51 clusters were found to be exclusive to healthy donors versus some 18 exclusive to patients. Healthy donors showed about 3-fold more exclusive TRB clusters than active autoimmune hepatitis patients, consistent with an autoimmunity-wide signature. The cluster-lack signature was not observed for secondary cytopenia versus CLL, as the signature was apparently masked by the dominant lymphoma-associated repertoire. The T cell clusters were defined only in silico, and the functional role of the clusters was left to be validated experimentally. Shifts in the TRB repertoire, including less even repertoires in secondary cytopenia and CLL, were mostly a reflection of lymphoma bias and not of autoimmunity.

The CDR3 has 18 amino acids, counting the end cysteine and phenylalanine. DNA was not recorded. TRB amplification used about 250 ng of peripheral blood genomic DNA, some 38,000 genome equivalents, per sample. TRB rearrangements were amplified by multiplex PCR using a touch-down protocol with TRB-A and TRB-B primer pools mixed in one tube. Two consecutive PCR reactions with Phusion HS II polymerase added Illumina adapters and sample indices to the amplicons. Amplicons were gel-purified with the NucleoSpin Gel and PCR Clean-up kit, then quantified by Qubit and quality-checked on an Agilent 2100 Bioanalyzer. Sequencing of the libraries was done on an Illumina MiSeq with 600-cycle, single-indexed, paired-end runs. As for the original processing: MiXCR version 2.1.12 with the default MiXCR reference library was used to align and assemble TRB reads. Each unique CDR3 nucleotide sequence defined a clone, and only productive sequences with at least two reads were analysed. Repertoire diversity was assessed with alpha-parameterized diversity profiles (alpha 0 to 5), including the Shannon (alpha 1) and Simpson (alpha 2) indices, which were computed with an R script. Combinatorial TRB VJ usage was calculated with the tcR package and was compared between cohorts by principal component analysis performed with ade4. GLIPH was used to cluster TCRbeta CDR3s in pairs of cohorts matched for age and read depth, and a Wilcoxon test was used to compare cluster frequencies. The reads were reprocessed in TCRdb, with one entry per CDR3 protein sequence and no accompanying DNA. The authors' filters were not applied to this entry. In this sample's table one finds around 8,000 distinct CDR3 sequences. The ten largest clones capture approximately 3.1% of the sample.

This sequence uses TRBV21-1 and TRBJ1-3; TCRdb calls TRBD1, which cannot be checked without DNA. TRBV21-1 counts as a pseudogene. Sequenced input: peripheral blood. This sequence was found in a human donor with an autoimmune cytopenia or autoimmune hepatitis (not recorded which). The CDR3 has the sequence CASSKPCRTGTSGNTIYF.